This is a list of T cell receptor beta chains from one sample in a study of blood T cell repertoires in COVID-19. The table came from immunoSEQ multiplex PCR; TCRdb's copy has only in-frame clones and leaves some out. This sample has 100,000 or so clones, with around 90% found just once. Sequenced material: peripheral blood. The receptors shown here come from a man between 50 and 59 years old with acute or convalescent COVID-19. The CDR3 runs from the conserved cysteine through the conserved F or W. The order of the fields is J gene, V gene, D gene, clone size, CDR3 DNA, CDR3 protein. The D gene is left open where the match is weak. Expanded clones get a size class; other rows say once, few or many, or leave the size out.

j_gene: TRBJ2-7
v_gene: TRBV7-2
d_gene: NA
abundance: NA
CDR3nt: TGTGCCAGCAGCTTAGACCCGACACGTACCTACGAGCAGTACTTC
CDR3aa: CASSLDPTRTYEQYF

j_gene: TRBJ1-2
v_gene: TRBV19
d_gene: NA
abundance: NA
CDR3nt: TGTGCCAGTACGGGGAACGACTATGGCTACACCTTC
CDR3aa: CASTGNDYGYTF

j_gene: TRBJ2-6
v_gene: TRBV27
d_gene: NA
abundance: NA
CDR3nt: TGTGCCAGCAGACCTTTAGGGGTTGCCGTCCTGACTTTC
CDR3aa: CASRPLGVAVLTF

j_gene: TRBJ2-5
v_gene: TRBV7-2
d_gene: TRBD2
abundance: NA
CDR3nt: TGTGCCAGCAGCCCGGGACTAGCGGGGGAGACCCAGTACTTC
CDR3aa: CASSPGLAGETQYF

j_gene: TRBJ2-1
v_gene: TRBV2
d_gene: NA
abundance: NA
CDR3nt: TGTGCCAGCGGTAAGCGACGTGATGAGCAGTTCTTC
CDR3aa: CASGKRRDEQFF

j_gene: TRBJ2-1
v_gene: TRBV4-3
d_gene: NA
abundance: once
CDR3nt: NA
CDR3aa: CASSQVSGGFFGEQFF

j_gene: TRBJ1-2
v_gene: TRBV7-9
d_gene: NA
abundance: NA
CDR3nt: TGTGCCAGCAGCTTGACAGGCCCGAGGGGTGGCTACACCTTC
CDR3aa: CASSLTGPRGGYTF

j_gene: TRBJ2-7
v_gene: TRBV4-3
d_gene: NA
abundance: NA
CDR3nt: TGCGCCAGCAGCCAAACACCCGGGACACTCTACGAGCAGTACTTC
CDR3aa: CASSQTPGTLYEQYF

j_gene: TRBJ2-1
v_gene: TRBV6-2/TRBV6-3
d_gene: NA
abundance: few
CDR3nt: TGTGCCAGCAGTGCTATAAGGGGGAATGAGCAGTTCTTC
CDR3aa: CASSAIRGNEQFF

j_gene: TRBJ1-4
v_gene: TRBV5-8
d_gene: NA
abundance: NA
CDR3nt: TGTGCCAGCAGCTTTACAGGGTTAAAACTGTTTTTT
CDR3aa: CASSFTGLKLFF

j_gene: TRBJ2-2
v_gene: TRBV2
d_gene: TRBD1
abundance: NA
CDR3nt: TGTGCCACCAAAGACAGGGGGATAAACACCGGGGAGCTGTTTTTT
CDR3aa: CATKDRGINTGELFF

j_gene: TRBJ1-2
v_gene: TRBV7-9
d_gene: NA
abundance: NA
CDR3nt: TGTGCCAGCAGCCTAGGTGGGGGCGGCATTAGCTATGGCTACACCTTC
CDR3aa: CASSLGGGGISYGYTF

j_gene: TRBJ2-5
v_gene: TRBV2
d_gene: TRBD1
abundance: NA
CDR3nt: TGTGCCAGAAAGGGTACAGGGGTGGAGACCCAGTACTTC
CDR3aa: CARKGTGVETQYF

j_gene: TRBJ2-1
v_gene: TRBV19
d_gene: TRBD1
abundance: few
CDR3nt: TGTGCCAGTAGACGATTTGGCCTGGGACAGAACAATGAGCAGTTCTTC
CDR3aa: CASRRFGLGQNNEQFF

j_gene: TRBJ1-5
v_gene: TRBV6-7
d_gene: NA
abundance: NA
CDR3nt: TGTGCCAGCAGTTACCGGGGGGAGTCTATGGCGGGGCATCAGCCCCAGCATTTT
CDR3aa: CASSYRGESMAGHQPQHF

j_gene: TRBJ1-2
v_gene: TRBV4-1
d_gene: TRBD1
abundance: once
CDR3nt: TGCGCCAGCTTGGGACAGAACTATGGCTACACCTTC
CDR3aa: CASLGQNYGYTF

j_gene: TRBJ1-5
v_gene: TRBV6-5
d_gene: TRBD1
abundance: NA
CDR3nt: TGTGCCAGCAATGGACAGGGCCTTAGCAATCAGCCCCAGCATTTT
CDR3aa: CASNGQGLSNQPQHF

j_gene: TRBJ1-2
v_gene: TRBV13
d_gene: TRBD1
abundance: NA
CDR3nt: TGTGCCAGCAGCGCAACGGGACAGACTAACTATGGCTACACCTTC
CDR3aa: CASSATGQTNYGYTF

j_gene: TRBJ1-2
v_gene: TRBV28
d_gene: TRBD1
abundance: NA
CDR3nt: TGTGCCAGCAGTTTGATGGACAGGGCCAACTATGGCTACACCTTC
CDR3aa: CASSLMDRANYGYTF

j_gene: TRBJ2-1
v_gene: TRBV7-2
d_gene: TRBD1
abundance: NA
CDR3nt: TGTGCCAGCAGGGATGCTCGGGACAGCTCCTACAATGAGCAGTTCTTC
CDR3aa: CASRDARDSSYNEQFF

j_gene: TRBJ1-2
v_gene: TRBV7-9
d_gene: TRBD1
abundance: NA
CDR3nt: TGTGCCAGCAGCCTACAGGGGGCGCGAGGCTACACCTTC
CDR3aa: CASSLQGARGYTF

j_gene: TRBJ1-3
v_gene: TRBV2
d_gene: NA
abundance: NA
CDR3nt: TGTGCCAGCAGTACGGGGGTCTCTGGAAACACCATATATTTT
CDR3aa: CASSTGVSGNTIYF

j_gene: TRBJ2-2
v_gene: TRBV2
d_gene: TRBD1
abundance: NA
CDR3nt: TGTGCCAGCAGTGGGACAGGGTTTTCCGGGGAGCTGTTTTTT
CDR3aa: CASSGTGFSGELFF

j_gene: TRBJ2-7
v_gene: TRBV14
d_gene: NA
abundance: NA
CDR3nt: TGTGCCAGCAGAGGAGGGGGCAGGGGAGAGCAGTACTTC
CDR3aa: CASRGGGRGEQYF

j_gene: TRBJ2-7
v_gene: TRBV10-3
d_gene: TRBD2
abundance: NA
CDR3nt: TGTGCCATCAGTGAGGAGGCTAGCGGGGGGGCCGCGTCTGGCGAGCAGTACTTC
CDR3aa: CAISEEASGGAASGEQYF

j_gene: TRBJ2-5
v_gene: TRBV6-5
d_gene: TRBD2
abundance: NA
CDR3nt: TGTGCCAGCAGTCCTAGCGGGGGGGCCCGGGAGACCCAGTACTTC
CDR3aa: CASSPSGGARETQYF

j_gene: TRBJ2-7
v_gene: TRBV12-5
d_gene: NA
abundance: NA
CDR3nt: TGTGCTAGTGGTTTGGCGCCAAACTCCGAGCAGTACTTC
CDR3aa: CASGLAPNSEQYF

j_gene: TRBJ2-6
v_gene: TRBV6-6
d_gene: NA
abundance: once
CDR3nt: TGTGCCAGCAGTTACGGGCTCTTTGGGGCCAACGTCCTGACTTTC
CDR3aa: CASSYGLFGANVLTF

j_gene: TRBJ1-5
v_gene: TRBV19
d_gene: NA
abundance: NA
CDR3nt: TGTGCCAGTAGTATGAACAGGGTCGGCAATCAGCCCCAGCATTTT
CDR3aa: CASSMNRVGNQPQHF

j_gene: TRBJ2-5
v_gene: TRBV5-1
d_gene: NA
abundance: NA
CDR3nt: TGCGCCAGCAGCTTGGGCAGGGGCGCAGAGACCCAGTACTTC
CDR3aa: CASSLGRGAETQYF

j_gene: TRBJ1-3
v_gene: TRBV7-9
d_gene: NA
abundance: NA
CDR3nt: TGTGCCAGCAGCCCGGGACATGCTGGAAACACCATATATTTT
CDR3aa: CASSPGHAGNTIYF

j_gene: TRBJ1-1
v_gene: TRBV27
d_gene: NA
abundance: NA
CDR3nt: TGTGCCAGCAGTCCAACGACAGAGAACACTGAAGCTTTCTTT
CDR3aa: CASSPTTENTEAFF

j_gene: TRBJ2-3
v_gene: TRBV2
d_gene: TRBD1
abundance: once
CDR3nt: TGTGCCAGCAGCAACCGGGACAGGGTTGTAACAGATACGCAGTATTTT
CDR3aa: CASSNRDRVVTDTQYF

j_gene: TRBJ1-2
v_gene: TRBV15
d_gene: NA
abundance: NA
CDR3nt: TGTGCCACCAGCACTCGACAGGTCGGCGACTATGGCTACACCTTC
CDR3aa: CATSTRQVGDYGYTF

j_gene: TRBJ2-3
v_gene: TRBV9
d_gene: TRBD2
abundance: NA
CDR3nt: TGTGCCAGCAGTCCACCTAGCGGGGGAACAGATACGCAGTATTTT
CDR3aa: CASSPPSGGTDTQYF

j_gene: TRBJ2-1
v_gene: TRBV6-4
d_gene: NA
abundance: NA
CDR3nt: TGTGCCAGCAGCCTCCGGGGTGGAGGGCCCAATGAGCAGTTCTTC
CDR3aa: CASSLRGGGPNEQFF

j_gene: TRBJ1-6
v_gene: TRBV28
d_gene: NA
abundance: NA
CDR3nt: TGTGCCAGCGCCCTTGATCACCGCAGTTCACCCCTCCACTTT
CDR3aa: CASALDHRSSPLHF

j_gene: TRBJ1-1
v_gene: TRBV11-2
d_gene: NA
abundance: NA
CDR3nt: TGTGCCAGCAGCTTAGATCGGACAACTGAAGCTTTCTTT
CDR3aa: CASSLDRTTEAFF

j_gene: TRBJ1-5
v_gene: TRBV18
d_gene: NA
abundance: NA
CDR3nt: TGTGCCAGCTCAACCGGGACGGGGGGCAATCAGCCCCAGCATTTT
CDR3aa: CASSTGTGGNQPQHF

j_gene: TRBJ2-5
v_gene: TRBV6-6
d_gene: TRBD2
abundance: NA
CDR3nt: TGTGCCAGCAGTGATCCTAGCGGGGGGAAAGAGACCCAGTACTTC
CDR3aa: CASSDPSGGKETQYF

j_gene: TRBJ1-3
v_gene: TRBV5-1
d_gene: NA
abundance: NA
CDR3nt: TGCGCCAGCAGTCTGGATGGGGCTCCCGGAAACACCATATATTTT
CDR3aa: CASSLDGAPGNTIYF

j_gene: TRBJ1-1
v_gene: TRBV5-1
d_gene: TRBD1
abundance: NA
CDR3nt: TGCGCCAGCAGCTCCGAACCGACAGGGGCCACTGAAGCTTTCTTT
CDR3aa: CASSSEPTGATEAFF

j_gene: TRBJ1-6
v_gene: TRBV11-3
d_gene: NA
abundance: NA
CDR3nt: TGTGCCAGCAGCTTAGACAGGGGCTTCGATAATTCACCCCTCCACTTT
CDR3aa: CASSLDRGFDNSPLHF

j_gene: TRBJ1-2
v_gene: TRBV30
d_gene: NA
abundance: NA
CDR3nt: TGTGCCTATGGGCTCGCTGATGGCTACACCTTC
CDR3aa: CAYGLADGYTF

j_gene: TRBJ1-2
v_gene: TRBV28
d_gene: TRBD1
abundance: NA
CDR3nt: TGTGCCAGCAGTTTGGGGGCAGGGGGCGGCGGCTACACCTTC
CDR3aa: CASSLGAGGGGYTF

j_gene: TRBJ1-2
v_gene: TRBV11-2
d_gene: NA
abundance: NA
CDR3nt: TGTGCCAGCAGCTTTACGACGACAGGCTACACCTTC
CDR3aa: CASSFTTTGYTF

j_gene: TRBJ1-2
v_gene: TRBV3-1/TRBV3-2
d_gene: TRBD1
abundance: NA
CDR3nt: TGTGCCAGCGGGGGACAGGTGGATGGCTACACCTTC
CDR3aa: CASGGQVDGYTF

j_gene: TRBJ1-2
v_gene: TRBV20-1
d_gene: NA
abundance: NA
CDR3nt: TGCAGTGCCCGAGGGGGTAATGGCTACACCTTC
CDR3aa: CSARGGNGYTF

j_gene: TRBJ2-7
v_gene: TRBV5-6
d_gene: NA
abundance: NA
CDR3nt: TGTGCCAGCAGCTACCCCGAGGGCTACGAGCAGTACTTC
CDR3aa: CASSYPEGYEQYF

j_gene: TRBJ1-5
v_gene: TRBV6-5
d_gene: NA
abundance: NA
CDR3nt: TGTGCCAGCAGAGACACCAGCAATCAGCCCCAGCATTTT
CDR3aa: CASRDTSNQPQHF

j_gene: TRBJ1-2
v_gene: TRBV28
d_gene: NA
abundance: NA
CDR3nt: TGTGCCAGCAGTTTGAACAGAAACTTATATGGCTACACCTTC
CDR3aa: CASSLNRNLYGYTF

j_gene: TRBJ2-7
v_gene: TRBV11-3
d_gene: TRBD1
abundance: NA
CDR3nt: TGTGCCAGCAGCCCGACAGGGATCTACGAGCAGTACTTC
CDR3aa: CASSPTGIYEQYF

j_gene: TRBJ1-1
v_gene: TRBV9
d_gene: NA
abundance: NA
CDR3nt: TGTGCCAGCAGCGTAGTGCCGGCGGGTACTGAAGCTTTCTTT
CDR3aa: CASSVVPAGTEAFF

j_gene: TRBJ1-2
v_gene: TRBV12-5
d_gene: NA
abundance: once
CDR3nt: TGTGCTAGTGGTTTCGGTGTCAGGGACTATGGCTACACCTTC
CDR3aa: CASGFGVRDYGYTF

j_gene: TRBJ1-2
v_gene: TRBV5-4
d_gene: NA
abundance: NA
CDR3nt: TGTGCCAGCAGCTTGGGTGGAGGGGATAACTATGGCTACACCTTC
CDR3aa: CASSLGGGDNYGYTF

j_gene: TRBJ2-3
v_gene: TRBV28
d_gene: TRBD2
abundance: NA
CDR3nt: TGTGCCAGCAGTTTTGGGCCTAGCGGGCAAACAGATACGCAGTATTTT
CDR3aa: CASSFGPSGQTDTQYF

j_gene: TRBJ1-3
v_gene: TRBV28
d_gene: TRBD1
abundance: NA
CDR3nt: TGTGCCAGCAGTCCCCAAGGGGGCTCCGGAAACACCATATATTTT
CDR3aa: CASSPQGGSGNTIYF

j_gene: TRBJ2-3
v_gene: TRBV5-6
d_gene: TRBD2
abundance: NA
CDR3nt: TGTGCCAGCAGCTGGGGACTAGCGGGGAGCACAGATACGCAGTATTTT
CDR3aa: CASSWGLAGSTDTQYF

j_gene: TRBJ2-6
v_gene: TRBV7-2
d_gene: TRBD1
abundance: once
CDR3nt: TGTGCCAGCAGCTTCATCCCGGGACAGGGCCATGGGGCCAACGTCCTGACTTTC
CDR3aa: CASSFIPGQGHGANVLTF